This TCR beta chain was observed in a study of PD-1 blockade in classical Hodgkin lymphoma. Overall study findings and caveats: A reduction in baseline TCR diversity was reportedly seen in newly diagnosed patients relative to healthy donors. Compared with baseline, CD4+ but not CD8+ TCR diversity had risen significantly by C4D1.

Germline CDR1 SGHVS, CDR2 FNYEAQ. The CDR3 runs to 15 residues. The patients all showed relapse after autologous stem cell transplantation, while their brentuximab vedotin exposure varied. As regards this clone: Its antigen is as yet unknown. One junction end does not reproduce the germline sequence, and a read error may be involved.

Produced via immunoSEQ multiplex PCR; TCRdb's table is partial and in-frame only. Of roughly 100,000 clones listed, approximately 90% are singletons. Source: peripheral blood mononuclear cells (PBMCs), taken before the second cycle of nivolumab. This sequence joins TRBV7-6 and TRBJ2-3, with 11 bases lining up with TRBD2. This receptor was taken from a human donor with classical Hodgkin lymphoma. CDR3 amino acids: CASSLAGGSTDTQYF. In nucleotides, the CDR3 is TGTGCCAGCAGCCTAGCGGGGGGCAGCACAGATACGCAGTATTTT.